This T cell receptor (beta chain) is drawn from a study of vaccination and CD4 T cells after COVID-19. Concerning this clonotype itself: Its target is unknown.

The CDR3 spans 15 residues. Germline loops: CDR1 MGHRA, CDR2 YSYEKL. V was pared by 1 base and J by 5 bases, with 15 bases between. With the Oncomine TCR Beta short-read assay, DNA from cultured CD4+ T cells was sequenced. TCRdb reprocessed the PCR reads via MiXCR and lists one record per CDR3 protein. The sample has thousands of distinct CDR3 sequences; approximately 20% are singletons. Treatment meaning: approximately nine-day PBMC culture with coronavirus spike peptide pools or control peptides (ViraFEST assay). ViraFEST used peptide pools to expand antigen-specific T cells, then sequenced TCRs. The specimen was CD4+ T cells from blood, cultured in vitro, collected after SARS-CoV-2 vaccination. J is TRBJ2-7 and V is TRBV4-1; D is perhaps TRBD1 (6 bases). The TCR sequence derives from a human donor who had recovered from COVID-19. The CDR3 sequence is CASSQAQTGFNEQYF. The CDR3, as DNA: TGCGCCAGCAGCCAAGCGCAAACAGGGTTTAACGAGCAGTACTTC.